These 8 T cell receptor beta chains were all obtained from the same sample, sequenced in a study of CD4 T cells in relation to SARS-CoV-2 and coronaviruses. Assay: immunoSEQ multiplex PCR; the TCRdb copy retains only in-frame clones and omits some. This sample yields 37,000 or so clones, of which around 85% are seen a single time; approximately 3.1% belongs to the top ten. Input material: memory CD4+ T cells from PBMCs. The receptors were gathered from an adult with COVID-19.

This clone occurred a few times. The CDR3 loop reads CAISGTGNKDYGYTF. CDR3 bases: TGTGCCATCAGTGGTACGGGTAACAAGGACTATGGCTACACCTTC. The V gene is TRBV10-3, the J gene TRBJ1-2, with D uncertain. The germline gives CDR1 ENHRY, CDR2 SYGVKD. Trimming cost V 4 bases and J 3 bases, with 15 bases left between them. The CDR3 length is 15 residues.

The rearrangement uses TRBV28 and TRBJ2-3, with 9 bases aligning to TRBD2. CDR3 size: 15 residues. V was pared by 4 bases and J by 4 bases, with 6 bases of the junction left unmatched. CDR1 and CDR2 (germline): MDHEN, SYDVKM. The CDR3 coding sequence is TGTGCCAGCAGTTCCTGGACTAGCGCCTCAGATACGCAGTATTTT. As protein: CASSSWTSASDTQYF.

V usage is TRBV27 and J usage is TRBJ2-7; D gene ambiguous. CDR1 MNHEY and CDR2 SMNVEV come from the germline V gene (reference sequence). With 3 bases removed from V and 0 bases from J, the gap between germline ends came to 6 bases. The CDR3 is made up of 13 amino acids. CDR3 region: CASSFIGSYEQYF. CDR3 nucleotides: TGTGCCAGCAGTTTTATAGGCTCCTACGAGCAGTACTTC.

The V and J genes are TRBV4-1 and TRBJ2-2; D not certain. Trimming took 1 base from V and 6 from J, leaving 6 bases between them. The CDR3 sequence is 13 residues long. CDR1 is MGHRA, CDR2 YSYEKL, per germline. CDR3 amino acids: CASSQVSSGELFF. The CDR3 DNA follows: TGCGCCAGCAGCCAAGTGAGTTCCGGGGAGCTGTTTTTT.

As to this clone: At the DNA level, this CDR3 is encoded by other sequences in the same sample as well. The chain combines TRBV30 with TRBJ2-3; D possibly corresponds to TRBD1 (6 bases). This CDR3 comprises 12 residues. Looked up from germline, CDR1 is GTSNPN and CDR2 is SVGIG (reference sequence). The ends were cut back, 0 bases at V and 6 bases at J, with 7 bases in the middle. The DNA of the CDR3 is TGTGCCTGGAGTGTAACAGGGGATACGCAGTATTTT. The encoded protein is CAWSVTGDTQYF.

The chain carries TRBV5-6 and TRBJ2-3, with 8 bases fitting TRBD1. Germline CDR1 and CDR2: SGHDT and YYEEEE. The CDR3 consists of 14 residues. Unmatched junction bases numbered 1, after V lost 4 bases and J lost 0 bases. The CDR3 nucleotides are TGTGCCAGCAGCCGACAGGGGAGCACAGATACGCAGTATTTT. It yields the protein CASSRQGSTDTQYF.

This clone was seen only once. The chain combines TRBV15 with TRBJ2-3; no reliable D call. Deletions cut 1 base from V and 1 base from J, with 9 bases between. The CDR3 length is 15 residues. Germline loops: CDR1 LNHNV, CDR2 YYDKDF (reference sequence). Written as DNA, the CDR3 is TGTGCCACCAGCAGAGGACCAGTCCGCACAGATACGCAGTATTTT. Translation: CATSRGPVRTDTQYF. Full variable domain (missing parts from reference TRBV15 and TRBJ2-3): DAMVIQNPRYQVTQFGKPVTLSCSQTLNHNVMYWYQQKSSQAPKLLFHYYDKDFNNEADTPDNFQSRRPNTSFCFLDIRSPGLGDTAMYLCATSRGPVRTDTQYFGPGTRLTVL.

The chain has TRBV7-6 and TRBJ2-3, with D unclear. Trimming cost V 5 bases and J 0 bases, with 12 bases left between them. The CDR3 has 15 amino acids. Per germline, CDR1 SGHVS and CDR2 FNYEAQ. The CDR3 DNA is TGTGCCAGCAGCAAGAGGACGGCGAGCACAGATACGCAGTATTTT. Protein sequence: CASSKRTASTDTQYF. Full variable domain (outside the CDR3, taken from reference TRBV7-6 and TRBJ2-3): GAGVSQSPRYKVTKRGQDVALRCDPISGHVSLYWYRQALGQGPEFLTYFNYEAQQDKSGLPNDRFSAERPEGSISTLTIQRTEQRDSAMYRCASSKRTASTDTQYFGPGTRLTVL.